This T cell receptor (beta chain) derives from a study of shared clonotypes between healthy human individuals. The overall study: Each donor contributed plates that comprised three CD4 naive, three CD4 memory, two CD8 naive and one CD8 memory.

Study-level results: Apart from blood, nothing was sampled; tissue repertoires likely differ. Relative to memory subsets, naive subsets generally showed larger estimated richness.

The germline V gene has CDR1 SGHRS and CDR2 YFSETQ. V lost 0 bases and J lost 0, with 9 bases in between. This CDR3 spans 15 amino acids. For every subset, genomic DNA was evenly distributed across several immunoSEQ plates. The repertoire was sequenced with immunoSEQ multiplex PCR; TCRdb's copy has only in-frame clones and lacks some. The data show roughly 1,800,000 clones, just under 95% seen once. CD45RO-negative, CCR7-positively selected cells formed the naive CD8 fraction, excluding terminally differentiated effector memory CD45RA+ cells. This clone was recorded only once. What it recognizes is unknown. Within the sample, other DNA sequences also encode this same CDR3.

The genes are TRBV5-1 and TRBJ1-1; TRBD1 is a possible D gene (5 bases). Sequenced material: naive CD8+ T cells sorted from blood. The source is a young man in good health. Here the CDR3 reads CASSLAGGLNTEAFF. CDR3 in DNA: TGCGCCAGCAGCTTGGCGGGGGGTCTGAACACTGAAGCTTTCTTT.